Listed here are 2 T cell receptor beta chains from one sample, sequenced in a study of cytomegalovirus exposure and HLA in healthy donors. 13 Jbeta primers and 60 Vbeta primers were used for the PCR. The table came from immunoSEQ multiplex PCR; TCRdb's copy has only in-frame clones and leaves some out. The data hold about 130,000 clones, with over 9.5% observed a single time. The sequencing sample was made of PBMCs. These receptors originate from a woman aged 18-30 years in good health and CMV-seropositive.

This clone was counted between two and nine times. Other DNA sequences in this sample translate to the same CDR3. The CDR3 nucleotides are TGTGCCAGCAGCTTAGAAGGCGGGAGTGGTGAGCAGTTCTTC. Amino acid sequence: CASSLEGGSGEQFF. The rearrangement uses TRBV11-3 and TRBJ2-1; 7 bases agree with TRBD2. Trimming at V came to 0 bases and at J to 9 bases, leaving 5 bases not matched to a gene. Per the germline V gene, CDR1 is SGHNT and CDR2 is YENEEA. The CDR3 has 14 amino acids.

J is TRBJ1-5 and V is TRBV28; 7 bases agree with TRBD1. Trimming took 5 bases from V and 1 from J; bases not matched to a gene: 8. There are 16 residues in the CDR3. Germline-derived CDR1 and CDR2 are MDHEN and SYDVKM. The CDR3 is CASSPITGVSNQPQHF. CDR3 nucleotides: TGTGCCAGCAGTCCTATCACAGGGGTGAGCAATCAGCCCCAGCATTTT.